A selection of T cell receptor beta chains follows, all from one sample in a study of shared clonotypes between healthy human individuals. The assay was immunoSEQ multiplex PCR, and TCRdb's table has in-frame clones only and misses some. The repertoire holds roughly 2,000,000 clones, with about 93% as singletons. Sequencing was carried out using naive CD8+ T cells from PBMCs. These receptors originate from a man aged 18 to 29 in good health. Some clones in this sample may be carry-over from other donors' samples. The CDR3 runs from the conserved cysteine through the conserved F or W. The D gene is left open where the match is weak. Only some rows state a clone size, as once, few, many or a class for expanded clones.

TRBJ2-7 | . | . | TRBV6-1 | CASSEGLAGAYEQYF
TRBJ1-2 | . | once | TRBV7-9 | CASSRDGNYGYTF
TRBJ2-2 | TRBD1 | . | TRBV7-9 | CAIGQGTGELFF
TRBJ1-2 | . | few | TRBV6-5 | CASSSHSDYGYTF
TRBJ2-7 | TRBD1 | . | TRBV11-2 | CASSSPDRVRAEQYF
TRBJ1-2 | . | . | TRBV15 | CATSDGLLGDYGYTF
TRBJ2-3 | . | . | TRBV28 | CASSLRADTQYF
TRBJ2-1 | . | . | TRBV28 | CASSQNYRNEQFF
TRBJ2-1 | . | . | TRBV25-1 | CASSDPLAWGHNEQFF
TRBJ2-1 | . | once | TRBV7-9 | CATSLSGRSVTYNEQFF
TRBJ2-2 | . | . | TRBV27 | CASSSTANTGELFF
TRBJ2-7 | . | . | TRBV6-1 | CASDHSREGDEQYF
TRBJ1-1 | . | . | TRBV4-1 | CASSQTVKAGNTEAFF
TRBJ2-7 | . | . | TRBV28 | CASSHGVYEQYF
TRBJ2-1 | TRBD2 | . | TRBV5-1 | CASSGGLDNEQFF
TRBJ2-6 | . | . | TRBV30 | CAGPGRTTSGANVLTF
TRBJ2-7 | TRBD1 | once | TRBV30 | CAWSRTGIYEQYF
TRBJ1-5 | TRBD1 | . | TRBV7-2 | CASSFGTGGVQPQHF
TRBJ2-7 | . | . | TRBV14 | CASSQTRTFSYEQYF
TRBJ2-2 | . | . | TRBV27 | CASTAPTGELFF
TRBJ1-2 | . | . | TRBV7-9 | CASSLAGSYGYTF
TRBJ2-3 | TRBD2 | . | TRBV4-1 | CASSRTSGRVDTQYF
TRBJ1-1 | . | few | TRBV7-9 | CASSLELAGPNTEAFF
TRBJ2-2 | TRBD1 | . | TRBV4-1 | CASSLPGRGLTGELFF
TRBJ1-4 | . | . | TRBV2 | CASRGGHEKLFF
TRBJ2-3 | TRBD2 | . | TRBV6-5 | CASSQGLADTQYF
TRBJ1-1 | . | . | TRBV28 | CASSLGWGYTEAFF
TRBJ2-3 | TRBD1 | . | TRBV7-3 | CASSLIGTTGMTDTQYF
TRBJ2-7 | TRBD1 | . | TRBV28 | CASSGDRGSLEQYF
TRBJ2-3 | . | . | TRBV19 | CASSMAGYSTDTQYF
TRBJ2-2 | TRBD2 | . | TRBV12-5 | CASGSTSRHDIPNTGELFF
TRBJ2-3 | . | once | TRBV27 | CASKDDTDTQYF
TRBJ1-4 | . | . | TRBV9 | CASSPSGRKYNEKLFF
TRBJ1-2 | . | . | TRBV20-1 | CSAADSSGYTF
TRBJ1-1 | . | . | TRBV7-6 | CASSLANSEAFF
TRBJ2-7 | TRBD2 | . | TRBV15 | CATSRGGGRAYEQYF
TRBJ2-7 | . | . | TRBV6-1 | CASSARLELSLYEQYF
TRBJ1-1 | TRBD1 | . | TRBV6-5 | CASSNDRGLWTEAFF
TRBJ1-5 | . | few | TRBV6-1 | CASSLGAGQPQHF
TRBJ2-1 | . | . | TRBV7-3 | CASSPRGFNEQFF
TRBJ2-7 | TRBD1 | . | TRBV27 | CASSLTGRVYEQYF
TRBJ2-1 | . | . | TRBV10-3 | CAISEDRTNNEQFF
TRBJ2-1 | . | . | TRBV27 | CASSLSAGTRLVDEQFF
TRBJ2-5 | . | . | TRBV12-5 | CASGLLGLKTQYF
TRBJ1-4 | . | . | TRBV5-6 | CASSLKPGKGEKLFF
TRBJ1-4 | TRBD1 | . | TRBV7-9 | CASSLQGQLNEKLFF
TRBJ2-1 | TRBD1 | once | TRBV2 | CASRTGLIYEQFF
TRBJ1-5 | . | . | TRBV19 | CASRDQTGGGHQPQHF
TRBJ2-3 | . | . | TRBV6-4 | CASSAGRLDTDTQYF
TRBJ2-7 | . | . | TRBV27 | CASSLSVGYEQYF
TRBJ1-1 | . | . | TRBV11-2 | CASSPPGAEAFF
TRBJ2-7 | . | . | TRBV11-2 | CASSLEANPGAYEQYF
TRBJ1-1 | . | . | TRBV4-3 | CASSRTAETEAFF
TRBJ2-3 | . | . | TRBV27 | CASSFSLGDTQYF
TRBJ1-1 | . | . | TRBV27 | CASRAGGSTEAFF